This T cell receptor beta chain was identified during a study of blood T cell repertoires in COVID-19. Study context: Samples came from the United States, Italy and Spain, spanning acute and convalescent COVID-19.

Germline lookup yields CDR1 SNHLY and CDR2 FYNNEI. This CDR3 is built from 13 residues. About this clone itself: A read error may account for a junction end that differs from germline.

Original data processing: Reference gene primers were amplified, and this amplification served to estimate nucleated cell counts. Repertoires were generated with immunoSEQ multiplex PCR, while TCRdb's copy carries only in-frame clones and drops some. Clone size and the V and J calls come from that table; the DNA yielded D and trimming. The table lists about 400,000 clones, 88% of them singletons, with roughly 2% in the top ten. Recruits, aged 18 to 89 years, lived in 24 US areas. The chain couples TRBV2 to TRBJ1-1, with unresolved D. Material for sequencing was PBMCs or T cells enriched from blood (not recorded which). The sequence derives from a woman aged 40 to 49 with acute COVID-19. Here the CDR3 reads CASSLDGNPEAFF. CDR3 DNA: TGTGCCAGCAGTCTGGACGGGAACCCTGAAGCTTTCTTT.